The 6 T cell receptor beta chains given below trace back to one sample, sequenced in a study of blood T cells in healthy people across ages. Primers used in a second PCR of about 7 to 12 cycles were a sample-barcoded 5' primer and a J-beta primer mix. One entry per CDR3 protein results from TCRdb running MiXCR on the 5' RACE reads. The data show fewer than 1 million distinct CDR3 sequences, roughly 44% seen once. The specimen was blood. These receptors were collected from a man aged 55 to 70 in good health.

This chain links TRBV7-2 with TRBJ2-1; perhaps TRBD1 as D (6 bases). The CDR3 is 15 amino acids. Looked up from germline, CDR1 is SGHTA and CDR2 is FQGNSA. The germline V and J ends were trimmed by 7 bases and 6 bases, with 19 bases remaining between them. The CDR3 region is CASIRAGTFGNEQFF. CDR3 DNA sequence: TGTGCCAGCATCCGGGCAGGGACATTCGGCAATGAGCAGTTCTTC.

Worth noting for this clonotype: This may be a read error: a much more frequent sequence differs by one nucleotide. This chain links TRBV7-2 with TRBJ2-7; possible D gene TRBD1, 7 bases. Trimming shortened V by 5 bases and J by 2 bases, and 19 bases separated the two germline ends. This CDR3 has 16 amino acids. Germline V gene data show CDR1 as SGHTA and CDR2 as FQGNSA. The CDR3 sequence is CASSRRGTELTYEQYF. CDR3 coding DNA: TGTGCCAGCAGCAGACGCGGGACAGAGCTCACCTACGAGCAGTACTTC.

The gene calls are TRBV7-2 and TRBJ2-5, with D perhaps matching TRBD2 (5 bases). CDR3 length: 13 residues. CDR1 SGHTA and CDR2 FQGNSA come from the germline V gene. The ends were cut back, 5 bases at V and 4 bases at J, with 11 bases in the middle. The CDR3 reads CASSVPGVETQYF. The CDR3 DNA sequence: TGTGCCAGCAGCGTCCCCGGGGTAGAGACCCAGTACTTC.

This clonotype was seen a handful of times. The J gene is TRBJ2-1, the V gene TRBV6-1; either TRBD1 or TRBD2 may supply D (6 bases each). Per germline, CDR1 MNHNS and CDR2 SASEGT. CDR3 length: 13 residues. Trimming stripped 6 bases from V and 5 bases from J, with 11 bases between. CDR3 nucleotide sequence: TGTGCCAGCAGCGGGGGCCCCGACAATGAGCAGTTCTTC. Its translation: CASSGGPDNEQFF.

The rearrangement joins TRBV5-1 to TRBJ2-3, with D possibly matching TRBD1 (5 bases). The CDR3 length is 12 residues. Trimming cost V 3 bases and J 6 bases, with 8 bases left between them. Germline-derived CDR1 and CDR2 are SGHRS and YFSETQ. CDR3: CASSSTDDTQYF. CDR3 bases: TGCGCCAGCAGCTCGACAGATGATACGCAGTATTTT.

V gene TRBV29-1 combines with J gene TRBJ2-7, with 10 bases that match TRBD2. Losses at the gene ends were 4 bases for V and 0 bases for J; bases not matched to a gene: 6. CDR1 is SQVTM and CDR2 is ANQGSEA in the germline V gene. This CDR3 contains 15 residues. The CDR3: CSVGKGTSDSYEQYF. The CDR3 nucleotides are TGCAGCGTTGGGAAGGGGACTAGCGACTCCTACGAGCAGTACTTC.